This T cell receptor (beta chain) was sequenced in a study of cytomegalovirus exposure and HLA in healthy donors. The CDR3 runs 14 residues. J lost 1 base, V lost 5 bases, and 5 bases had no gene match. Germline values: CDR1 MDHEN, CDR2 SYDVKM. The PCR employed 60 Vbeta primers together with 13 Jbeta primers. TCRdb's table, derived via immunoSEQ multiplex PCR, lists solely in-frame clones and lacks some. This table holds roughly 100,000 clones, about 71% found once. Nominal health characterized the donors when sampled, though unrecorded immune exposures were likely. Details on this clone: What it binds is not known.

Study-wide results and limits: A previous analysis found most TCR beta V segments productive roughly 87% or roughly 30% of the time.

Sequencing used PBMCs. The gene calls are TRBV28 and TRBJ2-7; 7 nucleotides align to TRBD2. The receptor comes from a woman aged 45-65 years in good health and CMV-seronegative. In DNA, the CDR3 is TGTGCCAGCAGTCTTCCGGGAGGATCCTACGAGCAGTACTTC. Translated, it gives CASSLPGGSYEQYF.